This T cell receptor (beta chain) is drawn from a study of CD8 T cells in Susac syndrome. Whole-study results and caveats: As the study acknowledged, the number of individuals in its TCR sequencing and HLA analysis was relatively small.

The study sequenced TCR beta in blood CD8+ and CD4+ T cells. TEMRA cells were enriched by FACS, and CD4+ and CD8+ T cells were negatively isolated. RNA totalling 0.5 to 1 ug underwent reverse transcription with random hexamers. Amplification of TCR beta CDR3 spanned 54 Vbeta and 13 Jbeta via immunoSEQ multiplex PCR. TCRdb re-analysed the immunoSEQ multiplex PCR reads in MiXCR, keeping a single row per CDR3 protein. The sample has about 440,000 distinct CDR3 sequences, approximately 85% seen once. Regarding this clonotype: Its antigen is unknown.

Per the germline V gene, CDR1 is GTSNPN and CDR2 is SVGIG (reference sequence). The CDR3 is 14 residues long. V lost 2 bases and J 4 bases, leaving 14 bases between the germline ends. The chain links TRBV30 to TRBJ1-1; no reliable D call. Source material: CD8+ T cells from PBMCs. This TCR was sampled from a human donor with multiple sclerosis. CDR3 loop: CAWSIGGRGTEAFF. The CDR3 nucleotides are TGTGCCTGGAGTATCGGAGGCCGCGGCACTGAAGCTTTCTTT.